A selection of T cell receptor beta chains follows, all from one sample in a study of siplizumab effects on memory and regulatory T cells. Generated by immunoSEQ multiplex PCR, the TCRdb table keeps only in-frame clones and is missing some. The repertoire includes about 100,000 clones, roughly 94% of them detected once, and approximately 1.5% sits in the top ten. The sequencing input was non-Treg CD4+ T cells sorted from blood. Source of these receptors: a human donor in good health. Both conserved end residues are part of each CDR3. The D gene is left open where the match is weak. The size field is filled for only some rows; it gives once, few, many or a size class.

J | D | size | V | CDR3 | DNA
TRBJ2-3 | NA | NA | TRBV27 | CASSLRGDTQYF | TGTGCCAGCAGTTTAAGGGGAGATACGCAGTATTTT
TRBJ2-1 | TRBD2 | NA | TRBV9 | CASSQRTRGGNEQFF | TGTGCCAGCAGCCAGCGGACAAGGGGAGGGAATGAGCAGTTCTTC
TRBJ2-7 | NA | NA | TRBV28 | CASRNTGQPYEQYF | TGTGCCAGCAGGAACACGGGACAACCCTACGAGCAGTACTTC
TRBJ2-1 | TRBD2 | once | TRBV27 | CASSFTSGKWRFF | TGTGCCAGCAGTTTCACTAGCGGGAAGTGGCGGTTCTTC
TRBJ2-7 | TRBD1 | NA | TRBV9 | CASSVLDRGPSEQYF | TGTGCCAGCAGCGTTCTTGACAGGGGTCCCTCCGAGCAGTACTTC
TRBJ2-4 | NA | NA | TRBV5-5 | CASSLKGTADIQYF | TGTGCCAGCAGCTTGAAGGGGACGGCGGACATTCAGTACTTC
TRBJ1-1 | NA | NA | TRBV27 | CASSSIGTPSGAFF | TGTGCCAGCAGTTCTATCGGGACCCCCTCGGGAGCTTTCTTT
TRBJ2-1 | TRBD2 | NA | TRBV6-4 | CASRALAGSWNEQFF | TGTGCCAGCAGGGCACTAGCGGGAAGTTGGAATGAGCAGTTCTTC
TRBJ2-3 | NA | NA | TRBV25-1 | CASSEDPGGTYF | TGTGCCAGCAGTGAAGACCCCGGAGGGACGTATTTT
TRBJ1-1 | NA | NA | TRBV5-4 | CASSFQRGAYSSPSF | TGTGCCAGCAGCTTTCAACGGGGAGCCTACTCATCACCCTCATTT